This TCR beta chain was observed in a study of blood T cell repertoires in COVID-19. At the level of the study: Acute and convalescent COVID-19 samples came from the United States, Italy and Spain.

Germline values: CDR1 SGHDN, CDR2 FVKESK. This CDR3 contains 19 residues. With V trimmed by 4 bases and J by 0 bases, 17 bases remained unmatched. Profiling relied on immunoSEQ multiplex PCR, and the TCRdb table lists in-frame clones only, not all of them. The sample contains tens of thousands of clones, 65% to 80% of which appear only once. V is TRBV14 and J is TRBJ1-2, with 7 nucleotides matching TRBD1. The sequenced sample was peripheral blood. The receptor was derived from a man between 65 and 85 years old with active or convalescent COVID-19. CDR3 sequence reads: CASSPSGTAYSITNYGYTF. The CDR3 nucleotides read TGTGCCAGCAGCCCATCCGGGACAGCGTATTCAATAACTAACTATGGCTACACCTTC.